The rows below give T cell receptor beta chains drawn from one sample of a study of blood T cell repertoires in COVID-19. Repertoires were generated with immunoSEQ multiplex PCR, while TCRdb's copy carries only in-frame clones and drops some. This table has some 240,000 clones, 75% to 85% appearing once. The specimen was peripheral blood. The receptors here all came from a woman aged 60 to 75 with active or convalescent COVID-19. The CDR3 runs from the conserved cysteine through the conserved F or W. D genes are given only for firm matches. Size is omitted from some rows. Given values are once, few, many or a class for expanded clones.

clone_size	v_call	j_call	d_call	cdr3_aa	cdr3_nt
NA	TRBV18	TRBJ1-2	NA	CASSPDQTAYTF	TGTGCCAGCTCACCAGACCAGACAGCCTACACCTTC
NA	TRBV7-9	TRBJ1-2	NA	CASSLTGSNYGYTF	TGTGCCAGCAGCTTAACAGGCTCCAACTATGGCTACACCTTC
NA	TRBV7-8	TRBJ2-2	TRBD1	CASSSHRDRGQTNTGELFF	TGTGCCAGCAGCTCCCACCGGGACAGGGGGCAGACGAACACCGGGGAGCTGTTTTTT
NA	TRBV2	TRBJ1-1	NA	CASSGPVNTEAFF	TGTGCCAGCAGTGGCCCGGTGAACACTGAAGCTTTCTTT
once	TRBV18	TRBJ2-5	NA	CASSGGRLETQYF	TGTGCCAGCTCGGGGGGACGCCTAGAGACCCAGTACTTC
NA	TRBV6-5	TRBJ1-2	NA	CASKGGRPRAYGYTF	TGTGCCAGCAAGGGGGGGAGACCCAGAGCCTATGGCTACACCTTC
once	TRBV13	TRBJ2-7	NA	CASSLSGRPYEQYF	TGTGCCAGCAGCTTATCGGGTCGCCCCTACGAGCAGTACTTC
few	TRBV5-6	TRBJ2-7	NA	CASSPVLSRYEQYF	TGTGCCAGCAGCCCCGTCCTAAGTCGCTACGAGCAGTACTTC
NA	TRBV5-1	TRBJ2-3	NA	CASSVTSSTDTQYF	TGCGCCAGCAGCGTGACATCTAGCACAGATACGCAGTATTTT
NA	TRBV6-2/TRBV6-3	TRBJ2-3	NA	CASSYPLTDTQYF	TGTGCCAGCAGTTACCCTCTTACAGATACGCAGTATTTT
NA	TRBV25-1	TRBJ2-5	NA	CASSGAARETQYF	TGTGCCAGCAGTGGAGCTGCGAGGGAGACCCAGTACTTC
once	TRBV7-8	TRBJ1-2	TRBD1	CASSLTGNNYGYTF	TGTGCCAGCAGCTTGACAGGGAATAACTATGGCTACACCTTC
NA	TRBV13	TRBJ1-1	TRBD1	CASSYDRGNTEAFF	TGTGCCAGCAGCTACGACAGGGGGAACACTGAAGCTTTCTTT
NA	TRBV6-1	TRBJ1-1	NA	CASSEAWGLNTEAFF	TGTGCCAGCAGTGAAGCTTGGGGGCTAAACACTGAAGCTTTCTTT
NA	TRBV27	TRBJ1-4	TRBD1	CASSWTGGVTNEKLFF	TGTGCCAGCAGTTGGACAGGGGGCGTAACTAATGAAAAACTGTTTTTT
NA	TRBV5-1	TRBJ1-2	NA	CASSLGALDYGYTF	TGCGCCAGCAGCCTAGGGGCCCTGGACTATGGCTACACCTTC
NA	TRBV2	TRBJ1-1	TRBD1	CASRPSEGQGREAFF	TGTGCCAGCAGGCCTTCGGAAGGACAGGGGAGGGAAGCTTTCTTT
NA	TRBV7-2	TRBJ1-1	NA	CASSLIQTTEAFF	TGTGCCAGCAGCTTAATTCAAACTACTGAAGCTTTCTTT
NA	TRBV9	TRBJ2-3	NA	CASSVRDSRTDTQYF	TGTGCCAGCAGCGTCCGGGACTCCCGCACAGATACGCAGTATTTT
once	TRBV11-2	TRBJ2-5	TRBD1	CASGETGGKWETQYF	TGTGCCAGCGGAGAAACAGGGGGAAAGTGGGAGACCCAGTACTTC
few	TRBV25-1	TRBJ1-5	NA	CASSATGMVWHF	TGTGCCAGCAGTGCAACCGGGATGGTCTGGCATTTT
NA	TRBV6-2/TRBV6-3	TRBJ2-2	NA	CASSYLLTGELFF	TGTGCCAGCAGTTACCTGCTAACCGGGGAGCTGTTTTTT
few	TRBV15	TRBJ2-1	NA	CATSRDLPDYNEQFF	TGTGCCACCAGCAGAGATTTGCCAGACTACAATGAGCAGTTCTTC
NA	TRBV10-3	TRBJ2-7	NA	CAISESYQQVHEQYF	TGTGCCATCAGTGAGTCTTATCAACAGGTCCACGAGCAGTACTTC
NA	TRBV7-2	TRBJ1-4	NA	CASSPRGRGRGEKLFF	TGTGCCAGCAGCCCCCGAGGGCGGGGTCGAGGGGAAAAACTGTTTTTT
NA	TRBV5-5	TRBJ1-5	NA	CASSLSDRSNQPQHF	TGTGCCAGCAGCTTGTCGGACAGAAGCAATCAGCCCCAGCATTTT
NA	TRBV27	TRBJ2-7	TRBD1	CASSAGTGGPYEQYF	TGTGCCAGCAGTGCTGGGACAGGGGGTCCCTACGAGCAGTACTTC
NA	TRBV19	TRBJ2-2	TRBD1	CASSWTGVDTGELFF	TGTGCCAGTAGTTGGACAGGGGTGGACACCGGGGAGCTGTTTTTT
NA	TRBV6-1	TRBJ2-5	NA	CASSEALGGGRFLGQETQYF	TGTGCCAGCAGTGAAGCTTTGGGAGGGGGGCGATTCTTGGGGCAAGAGACCCAGTACTTC
NA	TRBV6-5	TRBJ1-2	TRBD1	CASRNRGANYGYTF	TGTGCCAGCAGGAACAGGGGAGCTAACTATGGCTACACCTTC
NA	TRBV10-2	TRBJ1-1	NA	CASSVGGNTEAFF	TGCGCCAGCAGTGTAGGGGGGAACACTGAAGCTTTCTTT
once	TRBV11-3	TRBJ2-5	TRBD1	CASSLQGAQGETQYF	TGTGCCAGCAGCCTCCAGGGGGCCCAGGGGGAGACCCAGTACTTC
NA	TRBV6-5	TRBJ2-7	TRBD2	CASQAGNYEQYF	TGTGCCAGCCAAGCGGGAAACTACGAGCAGTACTTC
NA	TRBV6-2/TRBV6-3	TRBJ2-7	NA	CASSYNGGYEQYF	TGTGCCAGCAGTTATAACGGTGGCTACGAGCAGTACTTC
once	TRBV12-5	TRBJ2-1	NA	CASGFRQTYNEQFF	TGTGCTAGTGGTTTCCGCCAGACCTACAATGAGCAGTTCTTC
NA	TRBV4-1	TRBJ2-5	NA	CASSPSDRQPYNF	TGCGCCAGCAGCCCATCGGACAGACAGCCCTATAACTTC
NA	TRBV5-1	TRBJ2-7	TRBD2	CASSLASGGPYEQYF	TGCGCCAGCAGCTTGGCTAGCGGGGGGCCTTACGAGCAGTACTTC
NA	TRBV19	TRBJ2-3	NA	CASSIVQAPGDTQYF	TGTGCCAGTAGTATAGTACAGGCCCCCGGAGATACGCAGTATTTT
NA	TRBV25-1	TRBJ1-2	TRBD1	CASRGQNYGYTF	TGTGCCAGCCGGGGACAGAACTATGGCTACACCTTC
NA	TRBV5-1	TRBJ1-6	TRBD1	CASSPDRGYNSPLHF	TGCGCCAGCAGCCCCGACAGGGGCTATAATTCACCCCTCCACTTT
once	TRBV7-6	TRBJ2-3	NA	CASSLVAASTDTQYF	TGTGCCAGCAGCTTAGTAGCCGCCAGCACAGATACGCAGTATTTT
NA	TRBV7-2	TRBJ1-1	NA	CASSLRGASTEAFF	TGTGCCAGCAGCTTACGGGGGGCTAGCACTGAAGCTTTCTTT
NA	TRBV9	TRBJ1-2	TRBD1	CASSPTGGGYGYTF	TGTGCCAGCAGCCCGACAGGGGGGGGCTATGGCTACACCTTC
NA	TRBV5-1	TRBJ1-2	TRBD1	CASSLDGTDTYGYTF	TGCGCCAGCAGCTTGGACGGGACAGACACCTATGGCTACACCTTC
NA	TRBV7-8	TRBJ1-5	TRBD1	CASSPQGSNQPQHF	TGTGCCAGCAGTCCACAGGGGAGCAATCAGCCCCAGCATTTT
NA	TRBV6-5	TRBJ2-2	NA	CASSPLDTNTGELFF	TGTGCCAGCAGTCCCCTGGACACGAACACCGGGGAGCTGTTTTTT
NA	TRBV5-6	TRBJ1-1	NA	CASSTTANTEAFF	TGTGCCAGCAGCACGACAGCGAACACTGAAGCTTTCTTT
NA	TRBV4-1	TRBJ1-4	TRBD1	CASSQGPGTGGEKLFF	TGCGCCAGCAGCCAAGGCCCCGGGACAGGGGGGGAAAAACTGTTTTTT
NA	TRBV19	TRBJ2-5	TRBD1	CASSIYQGEETQYF	TGTGCCAGTAGTATATACCAGGGGGAAGAGACCCAGTACTTC
NA	TRBV3-1/TRBV3-2	TRBJ2-1	TRBD2	CASTHRRGALEQFF	TGTGCCAGCACCCACCGGCGGGGGGCTTTAGAGCAGTTCTTC